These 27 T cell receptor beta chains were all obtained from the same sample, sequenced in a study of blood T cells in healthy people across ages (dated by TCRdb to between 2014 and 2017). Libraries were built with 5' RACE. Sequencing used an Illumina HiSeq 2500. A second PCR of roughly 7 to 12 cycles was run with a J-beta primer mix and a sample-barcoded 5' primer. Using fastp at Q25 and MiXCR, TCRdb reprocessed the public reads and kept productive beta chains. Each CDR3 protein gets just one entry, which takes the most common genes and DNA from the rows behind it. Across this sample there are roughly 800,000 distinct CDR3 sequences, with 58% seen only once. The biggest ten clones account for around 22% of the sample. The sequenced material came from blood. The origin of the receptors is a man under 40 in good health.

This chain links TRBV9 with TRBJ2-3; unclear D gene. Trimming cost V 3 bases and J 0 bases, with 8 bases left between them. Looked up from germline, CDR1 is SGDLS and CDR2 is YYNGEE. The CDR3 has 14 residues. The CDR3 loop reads CASSALPSTDTQYF. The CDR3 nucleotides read TGTGCCAGCAGCGCACTGCCTAGCACAGATACGCAGTATTTT.

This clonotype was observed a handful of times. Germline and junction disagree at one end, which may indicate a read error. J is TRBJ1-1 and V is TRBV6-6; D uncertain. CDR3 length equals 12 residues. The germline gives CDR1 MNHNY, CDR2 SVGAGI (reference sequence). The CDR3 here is CASSYRNSEAFF. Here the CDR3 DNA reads TGTGCCAGCAGTTACCGTAACAGTGAAGCTTTCTTT.

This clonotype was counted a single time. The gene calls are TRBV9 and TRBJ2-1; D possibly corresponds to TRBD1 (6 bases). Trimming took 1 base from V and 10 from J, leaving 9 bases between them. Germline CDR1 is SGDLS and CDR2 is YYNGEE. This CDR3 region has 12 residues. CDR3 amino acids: CASSVLRGEQFF. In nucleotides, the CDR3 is TGTGCCAGCAGCGTACTAAGGGGGGAGCAGTTCTTC.

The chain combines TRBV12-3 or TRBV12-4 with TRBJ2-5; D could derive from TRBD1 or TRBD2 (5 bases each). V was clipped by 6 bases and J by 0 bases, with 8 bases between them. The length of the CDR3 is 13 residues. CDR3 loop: CASRGEYQETQYF. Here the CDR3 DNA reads TGTGCCAGCAGGGGGGAGTACCAAGAGACCCAGTACTTC.

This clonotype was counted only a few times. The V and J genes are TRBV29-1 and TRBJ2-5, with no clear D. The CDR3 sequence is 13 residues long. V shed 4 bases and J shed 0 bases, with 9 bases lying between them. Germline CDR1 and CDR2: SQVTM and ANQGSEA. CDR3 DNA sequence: TGCAGCGTTGTGATGATCTACCAAGAGACCCAGTACTTC. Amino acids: CSVVMIYQETQYF. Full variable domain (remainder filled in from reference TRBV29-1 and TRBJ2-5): SAVISQKPSRDICQRGTSLTIQCQVDSQVTMMFWYRQQPGQSLTLIATANQGSEATYESGFVIDKFPISRPNLTFSTLTVSNMSPEDSSIYLCSVVMIYQETQYFGPGTRLLVL.

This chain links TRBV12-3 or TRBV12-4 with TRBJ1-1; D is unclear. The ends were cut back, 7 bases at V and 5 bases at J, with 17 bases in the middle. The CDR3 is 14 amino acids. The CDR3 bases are TGTGCCAGCACCCTGAGGGTGGGGAGGACTGAAGCTTTCTTT. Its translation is CASTLRVGRTEAFF.

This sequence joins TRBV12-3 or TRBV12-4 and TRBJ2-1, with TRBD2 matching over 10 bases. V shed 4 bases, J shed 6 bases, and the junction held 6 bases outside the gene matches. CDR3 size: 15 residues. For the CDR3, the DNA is TGTGCCAGCAGTTCCCTAGCGGGAGTAGGCAATGAGCAGTTCTTC. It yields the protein CASSSLAGVGNEQFF.

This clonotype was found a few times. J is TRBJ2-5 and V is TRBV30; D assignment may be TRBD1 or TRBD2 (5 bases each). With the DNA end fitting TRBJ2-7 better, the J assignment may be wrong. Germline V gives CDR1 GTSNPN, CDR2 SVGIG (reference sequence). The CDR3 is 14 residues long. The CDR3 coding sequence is TGTGCCTGGAGTGTAGGGACCGGGGACTACGAGCAGTACTTC. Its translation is CAWSVGTGDYEQYF.

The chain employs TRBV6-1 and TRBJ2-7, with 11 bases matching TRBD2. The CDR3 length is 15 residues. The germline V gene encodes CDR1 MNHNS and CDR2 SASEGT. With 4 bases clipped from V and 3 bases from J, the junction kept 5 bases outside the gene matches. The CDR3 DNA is TGTGCCAGCAGTGCTAGCGGGAGGTACTTCTACGAGCAGTACTTC. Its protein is CASSASGRYFYEQYF.

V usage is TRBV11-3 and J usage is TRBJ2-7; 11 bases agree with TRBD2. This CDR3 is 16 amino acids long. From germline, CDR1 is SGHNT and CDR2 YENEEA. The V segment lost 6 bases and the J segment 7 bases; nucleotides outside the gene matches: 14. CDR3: CASSPTSGSRYNEQYF. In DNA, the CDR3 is TGTGCCAGCAGTCCTACTAGCGGGAGCCGATACAATGAGCAGTACTTC.

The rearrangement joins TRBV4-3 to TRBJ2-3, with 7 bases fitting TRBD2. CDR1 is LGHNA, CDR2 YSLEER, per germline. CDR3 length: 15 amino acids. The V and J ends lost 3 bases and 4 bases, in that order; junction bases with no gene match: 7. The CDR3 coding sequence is TGCGCCAGCAGCCAGGTACTAGCGTCGGCAGATACGCAGTATTTT. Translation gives CASSQVLASADTQYF.

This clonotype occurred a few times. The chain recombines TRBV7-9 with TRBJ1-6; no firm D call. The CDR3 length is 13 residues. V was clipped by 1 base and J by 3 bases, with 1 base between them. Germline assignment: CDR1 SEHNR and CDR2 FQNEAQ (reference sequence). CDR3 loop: CASSLVYNSPLHF. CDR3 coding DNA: TGTGCCAGCAGCTTAGTCTATAATTCACCCCTCCACTTT.

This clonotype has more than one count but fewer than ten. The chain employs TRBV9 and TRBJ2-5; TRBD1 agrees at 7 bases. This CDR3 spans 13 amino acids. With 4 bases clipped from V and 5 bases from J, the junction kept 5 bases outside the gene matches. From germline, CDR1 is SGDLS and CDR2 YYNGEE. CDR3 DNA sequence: TGTGCCAGCAGCATGACAGGGCTGGAGACCCAGTACTTC. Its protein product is CASSMTGLETQYF.

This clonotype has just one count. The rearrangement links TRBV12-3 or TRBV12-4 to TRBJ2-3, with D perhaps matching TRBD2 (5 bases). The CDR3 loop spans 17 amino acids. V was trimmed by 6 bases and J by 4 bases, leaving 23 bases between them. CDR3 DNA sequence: TGTGCCAGCAGCTTACGGACTTCCTTGACCTCAGCAGATACGCAGTATTTT. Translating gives CASSLRTSLTSADTQYF.

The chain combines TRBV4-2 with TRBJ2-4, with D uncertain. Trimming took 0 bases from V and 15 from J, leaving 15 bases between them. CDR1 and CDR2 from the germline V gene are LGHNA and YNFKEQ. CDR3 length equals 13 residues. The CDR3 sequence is CASSQDRSHELYF. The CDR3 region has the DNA TGTGCCAGCAGCCAAGATAGGTCCCACGAGCTGTACTTC.

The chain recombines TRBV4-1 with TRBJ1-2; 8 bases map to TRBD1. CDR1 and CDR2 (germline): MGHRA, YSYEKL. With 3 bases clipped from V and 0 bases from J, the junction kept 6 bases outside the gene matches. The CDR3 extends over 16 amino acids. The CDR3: CASSQREGQANYGYTF. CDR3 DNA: TGCGCCAGCAGCCAGAGAGAGGGACAGGCTAACTATGGCTACACCTTC.

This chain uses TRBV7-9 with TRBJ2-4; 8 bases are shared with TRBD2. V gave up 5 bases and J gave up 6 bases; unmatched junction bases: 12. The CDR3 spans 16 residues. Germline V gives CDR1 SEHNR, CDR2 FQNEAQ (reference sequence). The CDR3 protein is CASSAPASAGGNIQYF. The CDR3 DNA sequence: TGTGCCAGCAGCGCCCCCGCTAGTGCGGGGGGAAACATTCAGTACTTC.

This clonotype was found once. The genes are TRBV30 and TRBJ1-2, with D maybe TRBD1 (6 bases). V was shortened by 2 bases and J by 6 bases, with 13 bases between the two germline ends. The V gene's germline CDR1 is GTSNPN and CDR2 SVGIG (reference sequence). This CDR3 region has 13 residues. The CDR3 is CAWSLSYRDGYTF. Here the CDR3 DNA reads TGTGCCTGGAGTCTCTCCTACAGGGATGGCTACACCTTC.

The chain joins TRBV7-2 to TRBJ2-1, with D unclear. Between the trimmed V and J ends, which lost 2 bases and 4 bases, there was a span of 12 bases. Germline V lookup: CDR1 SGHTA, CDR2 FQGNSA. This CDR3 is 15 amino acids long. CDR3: CASSLSMPSYNEQFF. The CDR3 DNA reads TGTGCCAGCAGCTTATCGATGCCTTCTTACAATGAGCAGTTCTTC. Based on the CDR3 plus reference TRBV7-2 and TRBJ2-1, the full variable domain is GAGVSQSPSNKVTEKGKDVELRCDPISGHTALYWYRQSLGQGLEFLIYFQGNSAPDKSGLPSDRFSAERTGGSVSTLTIQRTQQEDSAVYLCASSLSMPSYNEQFFGPGTRLTVL.

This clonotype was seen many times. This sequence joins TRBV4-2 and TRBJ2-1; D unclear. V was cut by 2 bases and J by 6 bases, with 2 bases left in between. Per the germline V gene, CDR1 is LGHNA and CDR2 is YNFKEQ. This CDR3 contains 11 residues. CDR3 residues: CASSQINEQFF. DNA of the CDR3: TGTGCCAGCAGCCAAATCAATGAGCAGTTCTTC.

Here the CDR3 DNA reads TGTGCCAGCAGACCCTCGGACGGATACAATGAGCAGTTCTTC. This translates into CASRPSDGYNEQFF. V gene TRBV7-2 combines with J gene TRBJ2-1; the D is unclear. This CDR3 has 14 residues. Trimming left V 6 bases short and J 4 bases short, with 13 bases between. CDR1 is SGHTA and CDR2 is FQGNSA in the germline V gene. The full variable domain, completed using reference TRBV7-2 and TRBJ2-1, is GAGVSQSPSNKVTEKGKDVELRCDPISGHTALYWYRQSLGQGLEFLIYFQGNSAPDKSGLPSDRFSAERTGGSVSTLTIQRTQQEDSAVYLCASRPSDGYNEQFFGPGTRLTVL.

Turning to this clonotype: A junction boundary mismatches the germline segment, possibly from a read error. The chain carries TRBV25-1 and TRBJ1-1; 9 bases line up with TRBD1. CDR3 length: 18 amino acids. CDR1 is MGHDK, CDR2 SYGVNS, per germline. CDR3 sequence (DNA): TGTGCCGGCAGTGGATGGGGGGACAGGGCGGATTCCAGGACTGAAGCTTTCTTT. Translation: CAGSGWGDRADSRTEAFF.

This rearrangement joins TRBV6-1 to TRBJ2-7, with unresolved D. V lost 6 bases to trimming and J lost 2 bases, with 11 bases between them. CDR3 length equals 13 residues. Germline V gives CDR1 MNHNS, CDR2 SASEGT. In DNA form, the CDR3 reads TGTGCCAGCAGGGTAGGACCCACCTACGAGCAGTACTTC. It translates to CASRVGPTYEQYF.

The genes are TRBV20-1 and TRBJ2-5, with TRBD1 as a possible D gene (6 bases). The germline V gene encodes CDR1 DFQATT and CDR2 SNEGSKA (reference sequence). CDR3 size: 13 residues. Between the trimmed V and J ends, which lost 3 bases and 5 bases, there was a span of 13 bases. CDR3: CSASPTGVETQYF. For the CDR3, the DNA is TGCAGTGCTAGCCCGACAGGAGTGGAGACCCAGTACTTC.

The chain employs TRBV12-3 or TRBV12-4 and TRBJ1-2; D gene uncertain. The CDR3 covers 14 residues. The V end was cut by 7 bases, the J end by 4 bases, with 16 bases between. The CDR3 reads CASTQDHAGYGYTF. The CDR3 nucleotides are TGTGCCAGCACTCAGGACCATGCGGGCTATGGCTACACCTTC.

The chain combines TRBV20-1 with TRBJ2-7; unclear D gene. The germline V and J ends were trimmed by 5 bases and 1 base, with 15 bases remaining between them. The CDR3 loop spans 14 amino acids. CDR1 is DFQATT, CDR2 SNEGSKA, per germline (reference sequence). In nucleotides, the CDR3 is TGCAGTGCTGCCCCAGATTCTGGGTCCTACGAGCAGTACTTC. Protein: CSAAPDSGSYEQYF.

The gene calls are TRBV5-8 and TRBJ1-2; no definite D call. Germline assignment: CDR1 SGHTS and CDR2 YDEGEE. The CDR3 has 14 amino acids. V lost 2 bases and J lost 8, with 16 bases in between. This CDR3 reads CASSFGRRAWGYTF. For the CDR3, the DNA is TGTGCCAGCAGCTTCGGACGGCGGGCTTGGGGCTACACCTTC.